This is a list of T cell receptor beta chains from one sample in a study of cytomegalovirus exposure and HLA in healthy donors. Data came from immunoSEQ multiplex PCR; TCRdb stores just in-frame clones and leaves some out. The table for this sample gives over 100,000 clones. Material for sequencing was PBMCs. The receptor set was obtained from a woman in her thirties or forties in good health and CMV-seropositive. Each CDR3 is given without its conserved first and last residue. Each record gives: J gene, V gene, CDR3 protein.

TRBJ2-1	TRBV7-9	ASSLADRSSEQF
TRBJ2-7	TRBV4-1	ASSRYHRDRGTRQY
TRBJ2-7	TRBV18	ASSPDSRPSYEQY
TRBJ2-3	TRBV6-4	ASSDSILATDTQY
TRBJ2-5	TRBV28	ASSFGFSAQAASKTQY
TRBJ1-3	TRBV2	ASRGQLLSRNTIY
TRBJ1-5	TRBV19	ASRPGQDPNQPQH
TRBJ2-7	TRBV5-4	ASSLTGYDEY
TRBJ2-7	TRBV28	ASSPRRGGYEQY
TRBJ1-1	TRBV2	ASRGETKNTEAF
TRBJ2-7	TRBV19	ASSTQGAYEQY
TRBJ2-2	TRBV27	ASSLFGREATGELF
TRBJ2-1	TRBV5-1	ASSLAGEGYNEQF
TRBJ1-2	TRBV10-3	ATRQVPNYGYT
TRBJ1-5	TRBV14	ASSQGWGGDQPQH
TRBJ2-1	TRBV6-6	ASRSGSYNEQF
TRBJ2-1	TRBV7-3	ASSSVAGEQF
TRBJ2-7	TRBV11-2	ASSSTGDPPYEQY
TRBJ1-3	TRBV30	AWIPADMISFGNTIY
TRBJ1-1	TRBV19	ASSIGGYTEAF
TRBJ2-7	TRBV19	ASSLRGGAGEPYEQY
TRBJ1-1	TRBV27	ASSPGGQGNTEAF
TRBJ2-7	TRBV7-2	ASSLGLLSYEQY
TRBJ1-2	TRBV2	ASSPSYGYT
TRBJ2-5	TRBV4-2	ASSRSGQETQY
TRBJ1-1	TRBV27	ASSFARGRTEAF
TRBJ2-1	TRBV28	ASSFGPHNEQF
TRBJ2-6	TRBV2	ASKRGFFSGGANVLT
TRBJ2-7	TRBV9	ASSPSGAGVGLEQY
.	TRBV4-1	ASSSGLAGEVYEQY
TRBJ1-4	TRBV6-1	ASRDRGMGNEKLF
TRBJ2-7	TRBV6-5	ASSSPGLAGAYEQY
TRBJ2-5	TRBV19	ASSLGTPARKETQY
TRBJ2-7	TRBV11-3	ASSQGGTYEQY
TRBJ2-7	TRBV30	AWSKTSYEQY
TRBJ2-7	TRBV27	ASSSLYRAYEQY
TRBJ2-1	TRBV5-1	ASSLGAGIGNEQF